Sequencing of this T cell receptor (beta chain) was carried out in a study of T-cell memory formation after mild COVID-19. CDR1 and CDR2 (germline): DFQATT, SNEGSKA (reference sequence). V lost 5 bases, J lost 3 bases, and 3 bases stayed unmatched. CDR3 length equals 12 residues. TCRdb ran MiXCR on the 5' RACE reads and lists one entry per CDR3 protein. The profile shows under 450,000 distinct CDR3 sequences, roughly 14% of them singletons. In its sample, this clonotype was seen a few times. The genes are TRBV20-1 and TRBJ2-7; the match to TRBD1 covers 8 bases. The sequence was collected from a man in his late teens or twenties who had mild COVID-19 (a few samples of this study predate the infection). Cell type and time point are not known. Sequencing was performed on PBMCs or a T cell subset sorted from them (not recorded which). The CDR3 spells CSALQGVYEQYF. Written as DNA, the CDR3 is TGCAGTGCTTTACAGGGGGTCTACGAGCAGTACTTC.